The rows below give T cell receptor beta chains drawn from one sample of a study of radiation and T cells in renal cell carcinoma. The assay was immunoSEQ multiplex PCR, and TCRdb's table has in-frame clones only and misses some. The table includes about 160,000 clones, less than 90% detected once. Sequenced here: blood, sampled from a patient whose treatment included radiotherapy and nephrectomy. The receptors derive from a woman aged 70-85 years with renal cell carcinoma. The CDR3 runs from the conserved cysteine through the conserved F or W. The D gene is left open where the match is weak. Clone size is given for some rows only: seen once, a few or many times, or a class if the clone is expanded.

>TRBV6-1|TRBJ2-2|.|TRBD1
TGTGCCAGCAACCGCGGGACAGGTAACACCGGGGAGCTGTTTTTT
CASNRGTGNTGELFF
>TRBV19|TRBJ2-3|once|.
TGTGCCACTCAAATGGGCGCTAGCACAGATACGCAGTATTTT
CATQMGASTDTQYF
>TRBV27|TRBJ2-7|once|TRBD1
TGTGCCAGCAGGACGCCGGGACAGGCGCCCTACGAGCAGTACTTC
CASRTPGQAPYEQYF
>TRBV6-4|TRBJ2-1|.|.
TGTGCCAGCAGTGGCCGCTATCAGGACAATGAGCAGTTCTTC
CASSGRYQDNEQFF
>TRBV4-3|TRBJ1-4|.|.
TGCGCCAGCAGCCGCTTTAATCAGGGGATGGGGGGGGAACTGTTTTTT
CASSRFNQGMGGELFF
>TRBV4-2|TRBJ2-7|.|.
TGTGCCAGCAGCCAAGGACTCGGGACAACGAGCTCCTACGAGCAGTACTTC
CASSQGLGTTSSYEQYF
>TRBV19|TRBJ1-5|.|.
TGTGCCAGTAGCCATCGGTGGGACAAGGAACATTTT
CASSHRWDKEHF
>TRBV6-6|TRBJ1-3|.|TRBD1
TGTGCCAGCAGACGAACAGGGGATCCTGGAAACACCATATATTTT
CASRRTGDPGNTIYF
>TRBV29-1|TRBJ1-1|.|TRBD1
TGCAGCGCCAGATCCGGGACAGGGATGAAGAACACTGAAGCTTTCTTT
CSARSGTGMKNTEAFF
>TRBV30|TRBJ1-1|.|.
TGTGCCTGGAGTGGCTCCCTAGTGTCAGCTTTCTTT
CAWSGSLVSAFF
>TRBV11-3|TRBJ2-5|.|.
TGTGCCAGCAGCAGTTGGGGTGAGACCCAGTACTTC
CASSSWGETQYF
>TRBV5-4|TRBJ2-7|.|TRBD1
TGTGCCAGCAGCTCCAGGGGGCGCGAGCAGTACTTC
CASSSRGREQYF
>TRBV10-3|TRBJ1-1|.|TRBD1
TGTGCCATCAGGGGACAGGGTAACACTGAAGCTTTCTTT
CAIRGQGNTEAFF
>TRBV25-1|TRBJ1-4|.|.
TGTGCCAGCCGGGGCCCGGGGGCAACTAATGAAAAACTGTTTTTT
CASRGPGATNEKLFF
>TRBV13|TRBJ1-2|.|.
TGTGCCAGCAGCGCCAGGCTTGGCTACACCTTC
CASSARLGYTF
>TRBV13|TRBJ2-5|.|TRBD1
TGTGCCAGCAGCAGGACAGGGGGCTTGGAGACCCAGTACTTC
CASSRTGGLETQYF
>TRBV7-9|TRBJ2-5|.|.
TGTGCCAGCAGCTTTGAACAGCAAGAGACCCAGTACTTC
CASSFEQQETQYF
>TRBV28|TRBJ1-1|.|.
TGTGCCAGCAGTTTACCAGGGGAGGAAGAAGCTTTCTTT
CASSLPGEEEAFF
>TRBV5-4|TRBJ2-7|.|TRBD1
TGTGCCAGCAGCTACGGACAGGGGGGCTACGAGCAGTACTTC
CASSYGQGGYEQYF
>TRBV9|TRBJ2-3|.|.
TGTGCCAGCAGCGTAGATGGTAGCACAGATACGCAGTATTTT
CASSVDGSTDTQYF
>TRBV29-1|TRBJ1-1|.|.
TGCAGCGTTGAAGATCGTCCGGCGACTGAAGCTTTCTTT
CSVEDRPATEAFF
>TRBV7-3|TRBJ2-1|once|.
TGTGCCAGCAGCTTAAGTAGCGGCGGGGCCTACAATGAGCAGTTCTTC
CASSLSSGGAYNEQFF
>TRBV9|TRBJ2-1|.|.
TGTGCCAGCAGCGTAGACATAGCGGCAAACAATGAGCAGTTCTTC
CASSVDIAANNEQFF
>TRBV11-2|TRBJ2-3|.|.
TGTGCCAGCAGCCCAGGAACAGATACGCAGTATTTT
CASSPGTDTQYF
>TRBV2|TRBJ1-3|once|.
TGTGCCAGCAGTGAAGTCAGAAGCTCTGGAAACACCATATATTTT
CASSEVRSSGNTIYF
>TRBV19|TRBJ1-4|.|.
TGTGCCAGTAGTATCCGGTATGAAAAACTGTTTTTT
CASSIRYEKLFF
>TRBV9|TRBJ1-5|once|.
TGTGCCAGCAGCGTAGGGAAGGGGAGCCAGCCCCAGCATTTT
CASSVGKGSQPQHF
>TRBV19|TRBJ1-2|once|.
TGTGCCAGTACCACTCTATCGGGTCTCTATGGCTACACCTTC
CASTTLSGLYGYTF
>TRBV5-1|TRBJ1-2|.|.
TGCGCCAGCAGCTTGGAGAAGGGAGGCTACACCTTC
CASSLEKGGYTF
>TRBV5-5|TRBJ2-1|.|TRBD2
TGTGCCAGCAGCTGGCGGGGGGTCTACAATGAGCAGTTCTTC
CASSWRGVYNEQFF
>TRBV5-1|TRBJ2-2|.|TRBD1
TGCGCCAGCAGCTTGGCGTGGACAGGGACGAACACCGGGGAGCTGTTTTTT
CASSLAWTGTNTGELFF
>TRBV9|TRBJ2-2|.|TRBD2
TGTGCCAGCAGCGTAGCTAGCGGGGTTACCGGGGAGCTGTTTTTT
CASSVASGVTGELFF
>TRBV4-2|TRBJ2-3|.|.
TGTGCCAGCAGCCAGCGGGGACCTAGCACAGATACGCAGTATTTT
CASSQRGPSTDTQYF
>TRBV18|TRBJ2-3|.|.
TGTGCCAGCTCAAATCAGAACACAGATACGCAGTATTTT
CASSNQNTDTQYF
>TRBV7-9|TRBJ1-1|.|.
TGTGCCAGCAGCTTAGGAGAAGGGAGGAACACTGAAGCTTTCTTT
CASSLGEGRNTEAFF
>TRBV7-8|TRBJ2-7|few|.
TGTGCCAGCAGCTTAGGTTGGAAGTACGAGCAGTACTTC
CASSLGWKYEQYF